The rows below give T cell receptor beta chains drawn from one sample of a study of cytomegalovirus exposure and HLA in healthy donors. The protocol was immunoSEQ multiplex PCR, while the TCRdb copy is restricted to in-frame clones and leaves out a portion. The table has 130,000 or so clones, around 80% seen once. The sequenced sample was PBMCs. Receptors were obtained from a man between 25 and 39 years old in good health and CMV-seronegative. Both conserved end residues are part of each CDR3. Each record gives: clone size, D gene, V gene, CDR3 length, J gene, CDR3 DNA, CDR3 protein. The D gene is left open where the match is weak. Not all rows give a size; the values are once, few, many and, for expanded clones, a class.

abundance: NA
d_gene: NA
v_gene: TRBV6-1
len: 16
j_gene: TRBJ1-4
CDR3nt: TGTGCCAGCAGTGGTGTAAATCAGATCCCAAATGAAAAACTGTTTTTT
CDR3aa: CASSGVNQIPNEKLFF

abundance: NA
d_gene: NA
v_gene: TRBV30
len: 14
j_gene: TRBJ2-7
CDR3nt: TGTGCCTGGAGTGTTACGGGGTTAACCTACGAGCAGTACTTC
CDR3aa: CAWSVTGLTYEQYF

abundance: once
d_gene: TRBD1
v_gene: TRBV5-1
len: 17
j_gene: TRBJ1-3
CDR3nt: TGCGCCAGCAGCCCGGGACAGGGGCCAAGCTCTGGAAACACCATATATTTT
CDR3aa: CASSPGQGPSSGNTIYF

abundance: NA
d_gene: NA
v_gene: TRBV29-1
len: 11
j_gene: TRBJ1-1
CDR3nt: TGCAGCGTTGAACCGGGATCTGAAGCTTTCTTT
CDR3aa: CSVEPGSEAFF

abundance: NA
d_gene: NA
v_gene: TRBV29-1
len: 13
j_gene: TRBJ1-2
CDR3nt: TGCAGCGTTGAAGCCTGGGGCACGGTTGGCTACACCTTC
CDR3aa: CSVEAWGTVGYTF

abundance: NA
d_gene: NA
v_gene: TRBV20-1
len: 11
j_gene: TRBJ1-2
CDR3nt: TGCAGTGCTAGTAGCAGCTATGGCTACACCTTC
CDR3aa: CSASSSYGYTF

abundance: NA
d_gene: TRBD2
v_gene: TRBV10-3
len: 13
j_gene: TRBJ2-5
CDR3nt: TGTGCCATCAGGGGGGGGGACCAAGAGACCCAGTACTTC
CDR3aa: CAIRGGDQETQYF

abundance: NA
d_gene: TRBD1
v_gene: TRBV19
len: 17
j_gene: TRBJ2-7
CDR3nt: TGTGCCAGTAGTTCGACAGGGGACCCCAGATACTCCTACGAGCAGTACTTC
CDR3aa: CASSSTGDPRYSYEQYF

abundance: NA
d_gene: NA
v_gene: TRBV2
len: 13
j_gene: TRBJ1-6
CDR3nt: TGTGCCAGCGGGCCGGGGTTTGCTTCACCCCTCCACTTT
CDR3aa: CASGPGFASPLHF

abundance: NA
d_gene: NA
v_gene: TRBV6-1
len: 14
j_gene: TRBJ1-5
CDR3nt: TGTGCCAGCAGCTACAGGACAGGCAATCAGCCCCAGCATTTT
CDR3aa: CASSYRTGNQPQHF

abundance: NA
d_gene: NA
v_gene: TRBV28
len: 15
j_gene: TRBJ1-5
CDR3nt: TGTGCCAGCAACTTTGGGGGCTTCGGGAATCAGCCCCAGCATTTT
CDR3aa: CASNFGGFGNQPQHF

abundance: few
d_gene: NA
v_gene: TRBV15
len: 12
j_gene: TRBJ1-5
CDR3nt: TGTGCCACCAGCAGGGCAGATCAGCCCCAGCATTTT
CDR3aa: CATSRADQPQHF

abundance: NA
d_gene: NA
v_gene: TRBV23-1
len: 13
j_gene: TRBJ1-1
CDR3nt: TGCGCCAGCAGTCGACTCATGAACACTGAAGCTTTCTTT
CDR3aa: CASSRLMNTEAFF

abundance: NA
d_gene: TRBD2
v_gene: TRBV15
len: 18
j_gene: TRBJ2-5
CDR3nt: TGTGCCACCAGCAGAGGGGGACTAGCGGGAGGGGCGGGAGAGACCCAGTACTTC
CDR3aa: CATSRGGLAGGAGETQYF

abundance: NA
d_gene: NA
v_gene: TRBV5-1
len: 13
j_gene: TRBJ2-3
CDR3nt: TGCGCCAGCAGCTTTGGCCTCGAGGGAACGCAGTATTTT
CDR3aa: CASSFGLEGTQYF

abundance: NA
d_gene: TRBD2
v_gene: TRBV27
len: 19
j_gene: TRBJ2-3
CDR3nt: TGTGCCAGCAGTTTATCGTGGCCTTTAGCGGGACTTCCCCCAGATACGCAGTATTTT
CDR3aa: CASSLSWPLAGLPPDTQYF

abundance: NA
d_gene: NA
v_gene: TRBV28
len: 15
j_gene: TRBJ2-3
CDR3nt: TGTGCCAGCAGTCCCGATACGCAGGTTGCGGATACGCAGTATTTT
CDR3aa: CASSPDTQVADTQYF

abundance: NA
d_gene: NA
v_gene: TRBV6-1
len: 13
j_gene: TRBJ1-5
CDR3nt: TGTGCCAGCAGAGGACAGTTCAATCAGCCCCAGCATTTT
CDR3aa: CASRGQFNQPQHF

abundance: NA
d_gene: TRBD1
v_gene: TRBV4-1
len: 16
j_gene: TRBJ2-1
CDR3nt: TGCGCCAGCAGCCCTCCTCGGACAGGGAGGTCCAATGAGCAGTTCTTC
CDR3aa: CASSPPRTGRSNEQFF

abundance: NA
d_gene: NA
v_gene: TRBV28
len: 15
j_gene: TRBJ1-5
CDR3nt: TGTGCCAGCAGTTCCCCACCCGAGTACGATCAGCCCCAGCATTTT
CDR3aa: CASSSPPEYDQPQHF